These 24 T cell receptor beta chains came from one sample sequenced in a study of blood T cell repertoires in COVID-19. This table comes from immunoSEQ multiplex PCR, and its TCRdb copy is limited to in-frame clones, with some not included. The profile shows about 160,000 clones, roughly four fifths of them singletons. Input material: peripheral blood. These receptors were taken from a human donor in a cohort sampled during active COVID-19.

The CDR3 is CASRPTGLAKNIQYF. CDR3 sequence (DNA): TGTGCCAGCAGACCGACAGGGTTAGCCAAAAACATTCAGTACTTC. The chain recombines TRBV28 with TRBJ2-4, with 7 positions matching TRBD1. The V gene end was trimmed by 6 bases and the J gene end by 0 bases; junction bases not matched to a gene: 5. The CDR3 spans 15 residues. Germline lookup yields CDR1 MDHEN and CDR2 SYDVKM.

The genes are TRBV19 and TRBJ1-2; 10 bases are a match to TRBD1. The ends lost 7 bases at V and 3 bases at J; junction bases unmatched: 5. This CDR3 is 14 amino acids long. Germline values: CDR1 LNHDA, CDR2 SQIVND (reference sequence). The chain's CDR3 is CASTGTGEDYGYTF. CDR3 DNA sequence: TGTGCCAGTACCGGGACAGGGGAAGACTATGGCTACACCTTC. Filled out from reference TRBV19 and TRBJ1-2, the complete variable domain reads DGGITQSPKYLFRKEGQNVTLSCEQNLNHDAMYWYRQDPGQGLRLIYYSQIVNDFQKGDIAEGYSVSREKKESFPLTVTSAQKNPTAFYLCASTGTGEDYGYTFGSGTRLTVV.

The J gene is TRBJ2-3, the V gene TRBV9; 8 nucleotides match TRBD2. The V and J ends lost 1 base and 3 bases, in that order; junction bases with no gene match: 7. Per the germline V gene, CDR1 is SGDLS and CDR2 is YYNGEE. The CDR3 runs to 16 residues. The chain's CDR3 is CASSVSSGGGTDTQYF. In DNA, the CDR3 is TGTGCCAGCAGCGTATCTTCCGGGGGGGGGACAGATACGCAGTATTTT.

J is TRBJ2-7 and V is TRBV5-1; D gene ambiguous. CDR1 is SGHRS, CDR2 YFSETQ, per germline. The CDR3 covers 14 residues. Trimming left V 0 bases short and J 1 base short, with 8 bases between. CDR3 DNA: TGCGCCAGCAGCTTGGATGGGCCATCCTACGAGCAGTACTTC. Translation: CASSLDGPSYEQYF.

This clone was observed a handful of times. The gene calls are TRBV4-3 and TRBJ2-6, with 10 bases aligning to TRBD2. Per germline, CDR1 LGHNA and CDR2 YSLEER. J lost 3 bases, V lost 0 bases, and 8 bases had no gene match. CDR3 size: 19 residues. CDR3 nucleotide sequence: TGCGCCAGCAGCCAAGATGCCCTAGCGGGAGCATATGGGGCCAACGTCCTGACTTTC. Residues: CASSQDALAGAYGANVLTF.

The chain carries TRBV19 and TRBJ2-2; TRBD2 aligns across 14 bases. CDR1 is LNHDA and CDR2 is SQIVND in the germline V gene (reference sequence). The V and J ends lost 5 bases and 6 bases, in that order; junction bases with no gene match: 5. The CDR3 consists of 16 residues. The CDR3 protein is CASSSRLAGGPGELFF. The CDR3 coding sequence is TGTGCCAGTAGTTCAAGACTAGCGGGAGGGCCCGGGGAGCTGTTTTTT.

The genes are TRBV5-1 and TRBJ1-2; 9 nucleotides align to TRBD1. V lost 4 bases, J lost 1 base, and 5 bases stayed unmatched. The CDR3 loop spans 15 amino acids. Germline V gene sequence: CDR1 SGHRS, CDR2 YFSETQ. CDR3 protein: CASSRTGAFNYGYTF. Written as DNA, the CDR3 is TGCGCCAGCAGCCGGACAGGGGCCTTTAACTATGGCTACACCTTC. The complete variable domain, with remaining parts taken from reference TRBV5-1 and TRBJ1-2, reads KAGVTQTPRYLIKTRGQQVTLSCSPISGHRSVSWYQQTPGQGLQFLFEYFSETQRNKGNFPGRFSGRQFSNSRSEMNVSTLELGDSALYLCASSRTGAFNYGYTFGSGTRLTVV.

The chain is built from TRBV3-1 (or the pseudogene TRBV3-2) and TRBJ2-2; 8 bases match TRBD1. After removal of 11 bases from V and 4 bases from J, the junction contained 15 bases not matched to a gene. The length of the CDR3 is 16 residues. CDR1 is LGHDT, CDR2 YNNKEL, per germline (reference sequence). The CDR3 nucleotides are TGTGCCCCCGGGGGACAGGACTCAAAAGGCACCGGGGAGCTGTTTTTT. It specifies CAPGGQDSKGTGELFF.

The genes are TRBV5-1 and TRBJ2-2; a possible D gene is TRBD2 (6 bases). From germline, CDR1 is SGHRS and CDR2 YFSETQ. V lost 0 bases and J 6 bases, leaving 15 bases between the germline ends. There are 16 residues in the CDR3. The CDR3 here is CASSLAGGGQSGELFF. The DNA of the CDR3 is TGCGCCAGCAGCTTGGCCGGGGGAGGTCAGTCCGGGGAGCTGTTTTTT.

V usage is TRBV24-1 and J usage is TRBJ2-1; the D gene is possibly TRBD2 (5 bases). Germline assignment: CDR1 KGHDR and CDR2 SFDVKD. V lost 6 bases to trimming and J lost 6 bases, with 14 bases between them. This CDR3 comprises 14 residues. As DNA, the CDR3 is TGTGCCACCAGTTCTCTTGTTGAGGGCAATGAGCAGTTCTTC. This sequence encodes CATSSLVEGNEQFF.

The V and J genes are TRBV29-1 and TRBJ2-1; 9 positions match TRBD2. This CDR3 region has 16 residues. The junction had 18 bases not matched to a gene; V was cut back by 7 bases and J by 8 bases. Germline V gene lookup returns CDR1 SQVTM and CDR2 ANQGSEA. CDR3 residues: CSAIPGLATGADEQFF. The CDR3 region has the DNA TGCAGCGCTATTCCGGGACTAGCAACAGGGGCCGATGAGCAGTTCTTC.

V gene TRBV11-2 combines with J gene TRBJ2-5; tentatively, D is TRBD2 (5 bases). This CDR3 has 14 residues. Looked up from germline, CDR1 is SGHAT and CDR2 is FQNNGV. V was cut by 4 bases and J by 5 bases, with 14 bases left in between. CDR3 residues: CASSSTGFSETQYF. CDR3 sequence (DNA): TGTGCCAGCAGCTCTACGGGGTTTTCGGAGACCCAGTACTTC.

This chain links TRBV7-3 with TRBJ2-6, with 12 bases that match TRBD2. Looked up from germline, CDR1 is SGHTA and CDR2 is FQGTGA. The CDR3 is made up of 18 amino acids. V was clipped by 4 bases and J by 3 bases; unmatched bases: 7. The CDR3 is CASSYLAGGFRGANVLTF. In DNA form, the CDR3 reads TGTGCCAGCAGCTACCTAGCGGGAGGGTTCCGTGGGGCCAACGTCCTGACTTTC.

The rearrangement links TRBV7-2 to TRBJ2-7; no firm D call. Trimming cost V 0 bases and J 4 bases, with 4 bases left between them. The CDR3 length is 12 residues. Germline CDR1 reads SGHTA; CDR2 reads FQGNSA. The CDR3 DNA reads as TGTGCCAGCAGCTTAGCGACATACGAGCAGTACTTC. It is translated as CASSLATYEQYF.

This clone was counted many times. The chain uses TRBV3-1 (or the pseudogene TRBV3-2) and TRBJ1-6, with a possible D match to TRBD1 (5 bases). The germline V and J ends were trimmed by 4 bases and 9 bases, with 13 bases remaining between them. This CDR3 is built from 14 residues. Germline assignment: CDR1 LGHDT and CDR2 YNNKEL (reference sequence). The CDR3 is CASSLREGRSPLHF. CDR3 bases: TGTGCCAGCAGCCTTCGGGAGGGGCGTTCACCCCTCCACTTT.

The gene calls are TRBV18 and TRBJ1-4; 9 bases line up with TRBD1. J gave up 7 bases and V 1 base, and 4 bases lay outside the gene matches. CDR3 length: 15 amino acids. Germline CDR1 is KGHSH and CDR2 is LQKENI. As DNA, the CDR3 is TGTGCCAGCTCACCACTAACAGGGGGCGGTGAAAAACTGTTTTTT. This sequence encodes CASSPLTGGGEKLFF.

The chain carries TRBV11-3 and TRBJ2-1, with D hard to call. CDR1 and CDR2 from the germline V gene are SGHNT and YENEEA. The CDR3 is 17 amino acids. V dropped 2 bases and J dropped 0 bases, with 14 bases sitting between them. The DNA of the CDR3 is TGTGCCAGCAGCTTAAGTACTTCCGTGAGCTCCTACAATGAGCAGTTCTTC. It translates to CASSLSTSVSSYNEQFF.

This chain connects TRBV4-3 to TRBJ1-5; maybe TRBD1 (6 bases). With 1 base removed from V and 1 base from J, the gap between germline ends came to 20 bases. The CDR3 loop spans 19 amino acids. Germline V gives CDR1 LGHNA, CDR2 YSLEER. The chain's CDR3 is CASSQVLAQGMFSNQPQHF. CDR3 nucleotide sequence: TGCGCCAGCAGCCAAGTTCTTGCGCAGGGGATGTTCAGCAATCAGCCCCAGCATTTT.

The chain recombines TRBV6-6 with TRBJ2-1, with a weak D call TRBD1 (6 bases). CDR1 is MNHNY and CDR2 is SVGAGI in the germline V gene (reference sequence). CDR3 size: 14 residues. V was cut by 9 bases and J by 4 bases, with 16 bases left in between. The CDR3 DNA reads TGTGCCAGTTTTCGGGACAACCCTTACAATGAGCAGTTCTTC. It codes for CASFRDNPYNEQFF.

This clone was observed a single time. The CDR3 sequence is CASSPVQANTEAFF. The CDR3 DNA sequence: TGTGCCAGCAGCCCCGTACAGGCGAACACTGAAGCTTTCTTT. This sequence joins TRBV7-8 and TRBJ1-1; perhaps TRBD1 as D (5 bases). Trimming shortened V by 5 bases and J by 1 base, and 11 bases separated the two germline ends. The CDR3 sequence is 14 residues long. CDR1 is SGHVS, CDR2 FQNEAQ, per germline.

Regarding this clone: Other DNA sequences from this sample encode an identical CDR3 as well. V gene TRBV19 combines with J gene TRBJ2-3; 8 bases are a match to TRBD2. This CDR3 contains 15 residues. In germline, CDR1 is LNHDA, CDR2 SQIVND (reference sequence). The V gene end was trimmed by 1 base and the J gene end by 1 base; junction bases not matched to a gene: 1. This CDR3 is CASSIAGGGTDTQYF. CDR3 bases: TGTGCCAGTAGTATAGCGGGGGGGGGCACAGATACGCAGTATTTT.

The genes are TRBV15 and TRBJ2-7; no definite D call. CDR3 length: 15 amino acids. Germline V lookup: CDR1 LNHNV, CDR2 YYDKDF (reference sequence). V was cut by 4 bases and J by 0 bases, with 13 bases left in between. The DNA for the CDR3 is TGTGCCACCAGCAAGCAGGCTGCCCCCTCCTACGAGCAGTACTTC. Its protein product is CATSKQAAPSYEQYF.

The sample holds a few counts of this clone. CDR3: CASRTTGDTGELFF. CDR3 coding DNA: TGCGCCAGCAGGACGACAGGGGACACCGGGGAGCTGTTTTTT. This sequence joins TRBV4-3 and TRBJ2-2, with 8 bases matching TRBD1. CDR1 and CDR2 from the germline V gene are LGHNA and YSLEER. V dropped 6 bases and J dropped 3; count of bases not matched to a gene: 3. This CDR3 is 14 amino acids long.

Ten or more counts support this clone. The chain couples TRBV29-1 to TRBJ2-7; 10 bases are shared with TRBD2. Germline V gene data show CDR1 as SQVTM and CDR2 as ANQGSEA. The junction had 9 bases not matched to a gene; V was cut back by 5 bases and J by 2 bases. The CDR3 loop spans 15 amino acids. Written as DNA, the CDR3 is TGCAGCGTTCGCAGCGGGAGGGCCTCTACCTACGAGCAGTACTTC. Its translation is CSVRSGRASTYEQYF.